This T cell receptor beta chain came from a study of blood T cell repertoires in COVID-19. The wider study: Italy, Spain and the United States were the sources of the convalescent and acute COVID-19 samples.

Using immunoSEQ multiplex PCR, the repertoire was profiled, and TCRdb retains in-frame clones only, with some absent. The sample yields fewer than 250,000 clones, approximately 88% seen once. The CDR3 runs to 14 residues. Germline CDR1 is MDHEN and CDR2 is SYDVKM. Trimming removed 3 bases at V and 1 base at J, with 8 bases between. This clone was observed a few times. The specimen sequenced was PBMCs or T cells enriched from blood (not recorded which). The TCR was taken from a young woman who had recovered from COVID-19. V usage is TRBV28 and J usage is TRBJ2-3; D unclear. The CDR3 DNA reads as TGTGCCAGCAGTTTTCTCAGCGGCACAGATACGCAGTATTTT. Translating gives CASSFLSGTDTQYF. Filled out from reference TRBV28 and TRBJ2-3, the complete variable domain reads DVKVTQSSRYLVKRTGEKVFLECVQDMDHENMFWYRQDPGLGLRLIYFSYDVKMKEKGDIPEGYSVSREKKERFSLILESASTNQTSMYLCASSFLSGTDTQYFGPGTRLTVL.